The next 15 T cell receptor beta chains were all read from a single sample in a study of cytomegalovirus exposure and HLA in healthy donors. In the PCR, 60 Vbeta and 13 Jbeta primers were used. The protocol was immunoSEQ multiplex PCR, while the TCRdb copy is restricted to in-frame clones and leaves out a portion. Of approximately 150,000 clones in the sample, about three fifths were seen once. Sequenced material: PBMCs. These receptors originate from a woman in her fifties or sixties in good health and CMV-seropositive.

Only a few counts were recorded for this clone. Different DNA sequences within this sample yield the same CDR3. V is TRBV11-2 and J is TRBJ2-7; D ambiguous. V lost 9 bases, J lost 6 bases, and 15 bases lay in between. Germline V gives CDR1 SGHAT, CDR2 FQNNGV. The CDR3 length is 12 residues. The CDR3 is CASSPPWSEQYF. The DNA for the CDR3 is TGTGCCAGTAGCCCCCCGTGGAGCGAGCAGTACTTC. Complete variable domain (other parts from reference TRBV11-2 and TRBJ2-7): EAGVAQSPRYKIIEKRQSVAFWCNPISGHATLYWYQQILGQGPKLLIQFQNNGVVDDSQLPKDRFSAERLKGVDSTLKIQPAKLEDSAVYLCASSPPWSEQYFGPGTRLTVT.

This clone was counted between two and nine times. The J gene is TRBJ2-3, the V gene TRBV28; D might be TRBD2 (6 bases). Trimming stripped 2 bases from V and 1 base from J, with 10 bases between. CDR1 is MDHEN, CDR2 SYDVKM, per germline. CDR3 length: 15 residues. The CDR3 region has the DNA TGTGCCAGCAGTTTAAGGGGAGGAGGCACAGATACGCAGTATTTT. It codes for CASSLRGGGTDTQYF.

CDR3 nucleotide sequence: TGTGCCAGCAGCCTATTCCCCCGGGTAGACTCTGGAAACACCATATATTTT. Translation gives CASSLFPRVDSGNTIYF. V usage is TRBV5-7 and J usage is TRBJ1-3; D unresolved. TRBV5-7 is labeled an ORF, and its function is uncertain. Deletions cut 4 bases from V and 0 bases from J, with 17 bases between. This CDR3 is built from 17 residues.

The rearrangement links TRBV15 to TRBJ2-3, with 11 bases fitting TRBD2. The CDR3 loop spans 18 amino acids. Germline V lookup: CDR1 LNHNV, CDR2 YYDKDF (reference sequence). After removal of 0 bases from V and 2 bases from J, the junction contained 7 bases not matched to a gene. This chain's CDR3 is CATSRDLLAGGITDTQYF. The CDR3 nucleotides read TGTGCCACCAGCAGAGATTTGCTAGCGGGAGGAATCACAGATACGCAGTATTTT.

The gene calls are TRBV9 and TRBJ1-1; D gene ambiguous. The CDR3 has 13 amino acids. Germline V CDR1 and CDR2: SGDLS, YYNGEE. V was shortened by 3 bases and J by 7 bases, with 13 bases between the two germline ends. Here the CDR3 DNA reads TGTGCCAGCAGCGGTCCCGCGGGCAGTGAAGCTTTCTTT. Its translation: CASSGPAGSEAFF.

This chain links TRBV5-1 with TRBJ1-4, with D possibly being TRBD1 (5 bases). The germline V gene has CDR1 SGHRS and CDR2 YFSETQ. V shed 0 bases and J shed 7 bases, with 22 bases lying between them. There are 18 residues in the CDR3. The CDR3, as DNA: TGCGCCAGCAGCTTGGAGGCACCTACGATGGGGCTTGGTGAAAAACTGTTTTTT. Translated, it gives CASSLEAPTMGLGEKLFF. The variable domain in full, completed from reference TRBV5-1 and TRBJ1-4, reads KAGVTQTPRYLIKTRGQQVTLSCSPISGHRSVSWYQQTPGQGLQFLFEYFSETQRNKGNFPGRFSGRQFSNSRSEMNVSTLELGDSALYLCASSLEAPTMGLGEKLFFGSGTQLSVL.

The chain combines TRBV28 with TRBJ2-7; 10 bases line up with TRBD2. The V and J ends lost 6 bases and 7 bases, in that order; junction bases with no gene match: 12. The CDR3 totals 15 residues. Germline lookup yields CDR1 MDHEN and CDR2 SYDVKM. This CDR3 reads CASSFKREGPGEQYF. In DNA, the CDR3 is TGTGCCAGCAGCTTCAAGCGGGAGGGCCCGGGGGAGCAGTACTTC.

V usage is TRBV27 and J usage is TRBJ1-5; TRBD1 might be the D (6 bases). The V end was cut by 5 bases, the J end by 2 bases, with 16 bases between. The CDR3 runs 16 residues. Germline assignment: CDR1 MNHEY and CDR2 SMNVEV (reference sequence). Here the CDR3 reads CASSPRQVRGNQPQHF. The CDR3 DNA follows: TGTGCCAGCAGTCCCAGACAGGTAAGGGGCAATCAGCCCCAGCATTTT.

The CDR3 here is CASRSTSGSEDTQYF. Here the CDR3 DNA reads TGTGCCAGCAGGTCGACTAGCGGGAGTGAAGATACGCAGTATTTT. The chain links TRBV5-4 to TRBJ2-3, with 12 bases identical to TRBD2. The CDR3 contains 15 residues. Germline V gene lookup returns CDR1 SGHNT and CDR2 YYREEE (reference sequence). V shed 5 bases and J 5 bases; nucleotides not matched to a gene: 6.

This sequence joins TRBV5-1 and TRBJ2-4, with 13 bases aligning to TRBD2. Germline trimming cut 4 bases from V and 5 bases from J; bases unmatched to any gene: 6. The germline gives CDR1 SGHRS, CDR2 YFSETQ. The CDR3 is 16 residues long. CDR3 region: CASSDGLAGVQNIQYF. In nucleotides, the CDR3 is TGCGCCAGCAGCGACGGACTAGCGGGAGTTCAAAACATTCAGTACTTC.

This chain connects TRBV6-5 to TRBJ1-2, with D unresolved. With 4 bases removed from V and 0 bases from J, the gap between germline ends came to 12 bases. The CDR3 extends over 15 amino acids. CDR1 MNHEY and CDR2 SVGAGI come from the germline V gene. The CDR3 here is CASSSGGSTNYGYTF. In DNA, the CDR3 is TGTGCCAGCAGTTCAGGAGGGTCCACTAACTATGGCTACACCTTC.

This clone was counted a few times. The chain links TRBV28 to TRBJ2-2; no definite D call. Germline values: CDR1 MDHEN, CDR2 SYDVKM. The germline V and J ends were trimmed by 3 bases and 3 bases, with 2 bases remaining between them. The CDR3 is 12 residues long. The CDR3 region is CASSFYTGELFF. For the CDR3, the DNA is TGTGCCAGCAGTTTCTACACCGGGGAGCTGTTTTTT.

V gene TRBV11-2 combines with J gene TRBJ2-1; 12 bases fit TRBD2. V gave up 5 bases and J gave up 7 bases; unmatched junction bases: 9. The CDR3 runs to 16 residues. Germline V gene lookup returns CDR1 SGHAT and CDR2 FQNNGV. The CDR3 DNA follows: TGTGCCAGCAGCCCAACGAGACTAGCGGGAGTGAATGAGCAGTTCTTC. Protein product: CASSPTRLAGVNEQFF. The whole variable domain, filled in from reference TRBV11-2 and TRBJ2-1, reads EAGVAQSPRYKIIEKRQSVAFWCNPISGHATLYWYQQILGQGPKLLIQFQNNGVVDDSQLPKDRFSAERLKGVDSTLKIQPAKLEDSAVYLCASSPTRLAGVNEQFFGPGTRLTVL.

V and J are TRBV7-9 and TRBJ2-7, with 8 bases that match TRBD1. The germline gives CDR1 SEHNR, CDR2 FQNEAQ (reference sequence). The CDR3 sequence is 15 residues long. V shed 5 bases and J 2 bases; nucleotides not matched to a gene: 8. The CDR3 sequence is CASSPRDRRAYEQYF. CDR3 nucleotide sequence: TGTGCCAGCAGCCCGAGGGACAGGAGGGCCTACGAGCAGTACTTC. Full variable domain (missing parts from reference TRBV7-9 and TRBJ2-7): DTGVSQNPRHKITKRGQNVTFRCDPISEHNRLYWYRQTLGQGPEFLTYFQNEAQLEKSRLLSDRFSAERPKGSFSTLEIQRTEQGDSAMYLCASSPRDRRAYEQYFGPGTRLTVT.

This clone was seen only a few times. The chain has TRBV29-1 and TRBJ2-3, with 11 nucleotides matching TRBD2. CDR1 and CDR2 (germline): SQVTM, ANQGSEA. V lost 3 bases, J lost 0 bases, and 8 bases stayed unmatched. CDR3 length: 17 amino acids. CDR3 sequence reads: CSVDPSGRFSSTDTQYF. The CDR3 DNA sequence: TGCAGCGTTGACCCTAGCGGGAGGTTCTCAAGCACAGATACGCAGTATTTT.